The 2 T cell receptor beta chains listed next were all sequenced from one sample in a study of blood T cell repertoires in COVID-19. Sequencing used immunoSEQ multiplex PCR; TCRdb keeps in-frame clones, though not all of them. The table lists about 300,000 clones, 70% to 90% of them singletons. Sequencing was performed on peripheral blood. These receptors originate from a man aged 65-85 years with acute or convalescent COVID-19.

The chain is built from TRBV7-9 and TRBJ2-3, with 8 positions matching TRBD1. V shed 1 base and J 3 bases; nucleotides not matched to a gene: 12. The CDR3 is 18 amino acids. Per the germline V gene, CDR1 is SEHNR and CDR2 is FQNEAQ (reference sequence). CDR3 sequence reads: CASSLVAGGASWTDTQYF. The CDR3 DNA reads as TGTGCCAGCAGCTTAGTGGCAGGGGGCGCCTCCTGGACAGATACGCAGTATTTT.

The chain links TRBV5-4 to TRBJ2-1, with TRBD2 identical over 9 bases. There are 16 residues in the CDR3. Germline V gene sequence: CDR1 SGHNT, CDR2 YYREEE (reference sequence). V dropped 4 bases and J dropped 5; count of bases not matched to a gene: 10. CDR3 sequence (DNA): TGTGCCAGCAGCGTACAGCGGGGGGCCGTCCACAATGAGCAGTTCTTC. As protein: CASSVQRGAVHNEQFF.